This TCR beta chain was identified during a study of T cells after yellow fever vaccination. Study overall: For low cell numbers, libraries were made with SMART-Seq v4 Ultra Low Input.

TCRdb re-called the 5' RACE reads with MiXCR, one entry per CDR3 protein. The sample yields about 360,000 distinct CDR3 sequences, 6.2% seen once. A remark on this clonotype: What it binds is not known.

CDR1 SQVTM and CDR2 ANQGSEA come from the germline V gene. The CDR3 has 13 residues. Trimming took 4 bases from V and 13 from J, leaving 19 bases between them. Study-wide results and limits: The CD4 compartment and the CD8 compartment contained a small share of clonotypes in common. Re-detected after boosting: most primary clones, 95% to 98% of CD4 and less than 90% of CD8.

The receptor was isolated from a man aged 25-40 years who received the YFV17D yellow fever vaccine. The specimen was PBMCs, collected 5 days after the yellow fever booster vaccination. J is TRBJ1-4 and V is TRBV29-1; D is undetermined. The CDR3 sequence is CSVGSVEASGLFF. The CDR3 DNA follows: TGCAGCGTTGGGTCCGTTGAGGCGAGTGGACTGTTTTTT.